A single sample gave rise to the 5 T cell receptor beta chains below, sequenced in a study of technical replicates of blood from several donors. The table came from immunoSEQ multiplex PCR; TCRdb's copy has only in-frame clones and leaves some out. The profile shows over 50,000 clones, around 93% of them singletons. The sample was PBMCs. The receptors derive from a human donor in good health. Some clones in this sample may be carry-over from other donors' samples.

J is TRBJ1-5 and V is TRBV7-8; 8 nucleotides line up with TRBD1. CDR3 length: 14 amino acids. J gave up 4 bases and V 1 base, and 0 bases lay outside the gene matches. CDR1 is SGHVS and CDR2 is FQNEAQ in the germline V gene. The CDR3 DNA reads as TGTGCCAGCAGCTTAGGGACAGGGAATCAGCCCCAGCATTTT. Translating gives CASSLGTGNQPQHF.

The J gene is TRBJ1-5, the V gene TRBV5-6; 7 nucleotides match TRBD1. Per germline, CDR1 SGHDT and CDR2 YYEEEE. V was pared by 7 bases and J by 3 bases, with 7 bases of the junction left unmatched. The CDR3 is 14 residues long. CDR3: CASGRTGFNQPQHF. The CDR3 nucleotides are TGTGCCAGCGGGAGGACAGGCTTCAATCAGCCCCAGCATTTT.

The chain recombines TRBV6-5 with TRBJ1-6, with D uncertain. Germline lookup yields CDR1 MNHEY and CDR2 SVGAGI. Trimming shortened V by 8 bases and J by 8 bases, and 13 bases separated the two germline ends. CDR3 size: 13 residues. The CDR3 DNA sequence: TGTGCCAGCGGATTTTCGCAGGATTCACCCCTCCACTTT. It specifies CASGFSQDSPLHF.

The chain carries TRBV5-1 and TRBJ1-2; 7 bases line up with TRBD1. Germline V gene sequence: CDR1 SGHRS, CDR2 YFSETQ. J was trimmed by 4 bases and V by 3 bases; bases with no gene match: 12. The CDR3 is made up of 16 amino acids. The CDR3 nucleotides read TGCGCCAGCAGCTGGGATCCCGGACAGGAGTTCTATGGCTACACCTTC. The encoded protein is CASSWDPGQEFYGYTF.

The CDR3: CATSTREEINEKLFF. In DNA, the CDR3 is TGTGCCACCAGCACCCGGGAGGAGATTAATGAAAAACTGTTTTTT. The chain uses TRBV15 and TRBJ1-4; no definite D call. V dropped 4 bases and J dropped 4 bases, with 13 bases sitting between them. CDR1 is LNHNV and CDR2 is YYDKDF in the germline V gene (reference sequence). CDR3 length: 15 residues. Full variable domain (outside the CDR3, taken from reference TRBV15 and TRBJ1-4): DAMVIQNPRYQVTQFGKPVTLSCSQTLNHNVMYWYQQKSSQAPKLLFHYYDKDFNNEADTPDNFQSRRPNTSFCFLDIRSPGLGDTAMYLCATSTREEINEKLFFGSGTQLSVL.